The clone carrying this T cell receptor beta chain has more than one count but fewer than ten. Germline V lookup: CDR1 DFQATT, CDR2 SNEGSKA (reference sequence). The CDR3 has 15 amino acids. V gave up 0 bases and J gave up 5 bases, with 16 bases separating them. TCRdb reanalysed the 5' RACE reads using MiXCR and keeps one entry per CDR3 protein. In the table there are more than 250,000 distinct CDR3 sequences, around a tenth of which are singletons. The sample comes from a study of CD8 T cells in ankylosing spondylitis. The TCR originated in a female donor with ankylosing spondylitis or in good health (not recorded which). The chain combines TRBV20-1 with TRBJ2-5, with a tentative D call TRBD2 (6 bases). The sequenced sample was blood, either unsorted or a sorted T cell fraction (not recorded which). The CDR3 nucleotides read TGCAGTGCTAGAGATTCGGACTATTCGGCGGAGACCCAGTACTTC. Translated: CSARDSDYSAETQYF.